Judged by abundance, the clone carrying this T cell receptor (beta chain) is medium-sized. MiXCR, applied by TCRdb to the multiplex PCR reads, yields one record per CDR3 protein. The sample records approximately 9,100 distinct CDR3 sequences, about 40% being singletons. The data originate from a study of breast tumors, draining lymph nodes, adjacent tissues. This TCR derives from a female donor with breast cancer. Some clones in this sample may be carry-over from other donors' samples. The sample was tumor-adjacent breast tissue.

As DNA, the CDR3 is TGTGCCAGCAGCTTAGAAGGCCACGCGGGGGAGACCCAGTACTTC. It codes for CASSLEGHAGETQYF. The rearrangement joins TRBV13 to TRBJ2-5; tentatively, D is TRBD2 (6 bases). The CDR3 runs 15 residues. V was cut by 1 base and J by 5 bases, with 14 bases left in between. Germline assignment: CDR1 PRHDT and CDR2 FYEKMQ (reference sequence).